This T cell receptor (beta chain) was documented in a study of T-cell reconstitution after alpha-beta-depleted transplantation in children. Study results and limitations: Among T cells one year after transplant, newly produced cells accounted for most counts and diversity.

Molecular barcoding with unique molecular identifiers was used for the TCRbeta library. One entry per CDR3 protein, called by TCRdb with MiXCR from the PCR reads. The table records 250,000 to 350,000 distinct CDR3 sequences, over 20% of them present only once. The V gene lost 8 bases and the J gene lost 2 bases, with 8 bases spanning the gap. The germline CDR1 and CDR2 sequences are MNHNS and SASEGT. The CDR3 extends over 12 amino acids. Turning to this clonotype: The antigen remains undetermined.

This receptor was identified in a male patient younger than 18 who had a stem cell transplant for acute lymphoblastic leukemia, so the T cells may come from the graft donor. V usage is TRBV6-1 and J usage is TRBJ2-3; no firm D call. Sample: PBMCs, mostly from graft donor cells, taken 180 days after TCRalphabeta/CD19-depleted stem cell transplant. CDR3 residues: CASGRHTDTQYF. Here the CDR3 DNA reads TGTGCCAGCGGCAGGCACACAGATACGCAGTATTTT.